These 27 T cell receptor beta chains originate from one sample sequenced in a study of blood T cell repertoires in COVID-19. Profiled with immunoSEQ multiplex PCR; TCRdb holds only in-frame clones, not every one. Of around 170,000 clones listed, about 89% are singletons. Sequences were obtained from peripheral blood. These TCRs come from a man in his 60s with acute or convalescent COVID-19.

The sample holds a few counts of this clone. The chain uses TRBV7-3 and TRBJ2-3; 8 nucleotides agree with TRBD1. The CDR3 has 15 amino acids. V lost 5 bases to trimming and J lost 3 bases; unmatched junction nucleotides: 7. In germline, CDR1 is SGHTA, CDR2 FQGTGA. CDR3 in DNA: TGTGCCAGCAGCCCGACAGGGGCCGATACAGATACGCAGTATTTT. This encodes CASSPTGADTDTQYF.

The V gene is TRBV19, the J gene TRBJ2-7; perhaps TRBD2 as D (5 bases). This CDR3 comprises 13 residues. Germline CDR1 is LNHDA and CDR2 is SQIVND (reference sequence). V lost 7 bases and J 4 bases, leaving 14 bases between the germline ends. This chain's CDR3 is CASNMGGFYEQYF. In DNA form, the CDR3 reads TGTGCCAGTAACATGGGCGGGTTTTACGAGCAGTACTTC.

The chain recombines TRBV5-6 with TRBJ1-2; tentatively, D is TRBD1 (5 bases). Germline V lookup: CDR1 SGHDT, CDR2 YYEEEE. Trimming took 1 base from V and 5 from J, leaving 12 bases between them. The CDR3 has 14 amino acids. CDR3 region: CASSLTGGVYGYTF. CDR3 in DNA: TGTGCCAGCAGCTTGACAGGAGGGGTTTATGGCTACACCTTC.

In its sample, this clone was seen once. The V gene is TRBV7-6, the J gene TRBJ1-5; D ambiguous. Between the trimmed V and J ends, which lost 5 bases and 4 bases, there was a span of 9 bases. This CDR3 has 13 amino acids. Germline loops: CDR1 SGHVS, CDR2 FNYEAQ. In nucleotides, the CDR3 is TGTGCCAGCAGCCTAAGTACTAATCAGCCCCAGCATTTT. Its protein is CASSLSTNQPQHF.

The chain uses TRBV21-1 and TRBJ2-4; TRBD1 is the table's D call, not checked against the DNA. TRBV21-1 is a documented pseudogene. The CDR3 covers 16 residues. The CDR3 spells CASSKAVQVAKNIQYF. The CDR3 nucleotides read TGTGCCAGCAGCAAAGCAGTCCAGGTAGCCAAAAACATTCAGTACTTC.

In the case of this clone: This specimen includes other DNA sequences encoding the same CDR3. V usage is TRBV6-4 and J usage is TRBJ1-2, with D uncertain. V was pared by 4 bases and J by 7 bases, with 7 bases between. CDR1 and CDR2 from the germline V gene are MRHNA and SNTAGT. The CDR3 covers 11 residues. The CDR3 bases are TGTGCCAGCAGTGGAGGGTTTGGCTACACCTTC. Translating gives CASSGGFGYTF.

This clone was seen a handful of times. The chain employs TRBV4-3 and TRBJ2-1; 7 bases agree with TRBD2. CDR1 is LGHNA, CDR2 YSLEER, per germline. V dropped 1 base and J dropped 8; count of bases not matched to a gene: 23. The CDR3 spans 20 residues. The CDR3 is CASSQASRESKRGTRDEQFF. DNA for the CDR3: TGCGCCAGCAGCCAAGCTTCTCGGGAGAGCAAGCGGGGTACCAGGGATGAGCAGTTCTTC.

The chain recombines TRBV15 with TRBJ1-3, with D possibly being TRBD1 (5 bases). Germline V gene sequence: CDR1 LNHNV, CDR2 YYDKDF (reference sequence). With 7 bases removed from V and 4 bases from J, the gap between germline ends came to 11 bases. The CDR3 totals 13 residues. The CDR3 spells CATKIGVGNTIYF. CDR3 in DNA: TGTGCCACCAAAATAGGGGTAGGAAACACCATATATTTT. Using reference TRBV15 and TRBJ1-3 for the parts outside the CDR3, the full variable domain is DAMVIQNPRYQVTQFGKPVTLSCSQTLNHNVMYWYQQKSSQAPKLLFHYYDKDFNNEADTPDNFQSRRPNTSFCFLDIRSPGLGDTAMYLCATKIGVGNTIYFGEGSWLTVV.

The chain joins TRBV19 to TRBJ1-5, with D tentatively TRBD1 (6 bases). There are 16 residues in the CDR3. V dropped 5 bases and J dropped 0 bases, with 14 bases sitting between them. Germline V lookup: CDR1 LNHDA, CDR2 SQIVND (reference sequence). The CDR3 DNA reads TGTGCCAGTAGTCTAAGGACAGCTTATAGCAATCAGCCCCAGCATTTT. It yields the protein CASSLRTAYSNQPQHF.

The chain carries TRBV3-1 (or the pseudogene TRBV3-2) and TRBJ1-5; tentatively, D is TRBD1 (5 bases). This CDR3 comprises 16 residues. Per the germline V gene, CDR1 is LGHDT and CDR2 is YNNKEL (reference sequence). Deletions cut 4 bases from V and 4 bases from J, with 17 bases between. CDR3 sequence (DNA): TGTGCCAGCAGCCTGAAAACTGGCGGGGGTAATCAGCCCCAGCATTTT. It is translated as CASSLKTGGGNQPQHF.

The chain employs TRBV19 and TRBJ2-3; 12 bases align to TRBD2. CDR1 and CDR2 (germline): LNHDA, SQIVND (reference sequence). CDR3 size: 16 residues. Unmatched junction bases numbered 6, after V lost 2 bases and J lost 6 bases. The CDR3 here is CASSIRVLAGGDTQYF. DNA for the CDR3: TGTGCCAGTAGTATAAGGGTACTAGCGGGGGGCGATACGCAGTATTTT.

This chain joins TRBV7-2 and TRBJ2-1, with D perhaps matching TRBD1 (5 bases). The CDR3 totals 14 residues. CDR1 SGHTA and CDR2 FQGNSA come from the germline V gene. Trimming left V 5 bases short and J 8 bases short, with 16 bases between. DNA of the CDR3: TGTGCCAGCAGCCCCAGGGCGAGTGCGGATGAGCAGTTCTTC. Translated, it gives CASSPRASADEQFF.

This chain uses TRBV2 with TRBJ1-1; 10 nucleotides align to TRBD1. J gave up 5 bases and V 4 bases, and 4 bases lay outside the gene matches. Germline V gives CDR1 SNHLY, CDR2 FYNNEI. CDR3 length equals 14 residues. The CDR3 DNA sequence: TGTGCCAGCAGTGGACAGGGGGCGAGGACTGAAGCTTTCTTT. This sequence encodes CASSGQGARTEAFF.

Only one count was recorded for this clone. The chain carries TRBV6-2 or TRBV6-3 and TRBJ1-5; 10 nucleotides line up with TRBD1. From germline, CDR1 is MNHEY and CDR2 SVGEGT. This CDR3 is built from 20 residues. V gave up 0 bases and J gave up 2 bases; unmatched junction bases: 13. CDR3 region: CASSYSPRDRGGIGNQPQHF. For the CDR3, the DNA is TGTGCCAGCAGTTACTCCCCCCGGGACAGGGGAGGTATAGGCAATCAGCCCCAGCATTTT.

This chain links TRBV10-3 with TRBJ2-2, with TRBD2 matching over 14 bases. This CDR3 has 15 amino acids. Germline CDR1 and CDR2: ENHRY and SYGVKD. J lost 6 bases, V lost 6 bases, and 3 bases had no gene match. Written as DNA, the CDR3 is TGTGCCATCAGACAGACTAGCGGGGGGGCCGGGGAGCTGTTTTTT. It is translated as CAIRQTSGGAGELFF.

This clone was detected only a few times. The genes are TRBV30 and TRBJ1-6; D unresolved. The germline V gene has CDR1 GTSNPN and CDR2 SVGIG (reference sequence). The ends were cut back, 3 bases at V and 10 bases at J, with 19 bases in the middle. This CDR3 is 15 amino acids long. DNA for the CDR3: TGTGCCTGGAGACTCCCCGGGAGGGAAAGATCACCCCTCCACTTT. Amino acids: CAWRLPGRERSPLHF.

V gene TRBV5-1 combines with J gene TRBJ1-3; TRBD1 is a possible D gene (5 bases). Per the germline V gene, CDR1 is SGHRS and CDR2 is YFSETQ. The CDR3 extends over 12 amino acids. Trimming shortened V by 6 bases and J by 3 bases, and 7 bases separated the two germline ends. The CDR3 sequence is CASTGDGNTIYF. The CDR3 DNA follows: TGCGCCAGCACGGGGGATGGAAACACCATATATTTT.

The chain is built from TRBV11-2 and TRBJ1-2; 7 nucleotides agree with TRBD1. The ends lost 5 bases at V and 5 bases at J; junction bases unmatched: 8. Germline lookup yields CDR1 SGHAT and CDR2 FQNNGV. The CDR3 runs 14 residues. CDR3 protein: CASSPPGTVYGYTF. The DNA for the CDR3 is TGTGCCAGCAGCCCCCCCGGGACAGTGTATGGCTACACCTTC.

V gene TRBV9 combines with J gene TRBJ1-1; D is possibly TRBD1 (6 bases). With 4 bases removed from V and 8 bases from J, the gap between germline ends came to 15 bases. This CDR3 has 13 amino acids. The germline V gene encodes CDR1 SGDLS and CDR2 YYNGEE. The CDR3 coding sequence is TGTGCCAGCAGCCCCCAGGGGAGTGTGGAAGCTTTCTTT. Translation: CASSPQGSVEAFF.

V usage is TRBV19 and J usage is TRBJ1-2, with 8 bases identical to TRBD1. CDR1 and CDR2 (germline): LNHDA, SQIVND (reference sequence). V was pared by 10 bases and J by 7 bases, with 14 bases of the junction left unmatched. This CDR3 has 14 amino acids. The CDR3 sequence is CATHPQGAKGGYTF. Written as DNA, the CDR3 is TGTGCCACCCATCCTCAGGGGGCTAAAGGTGGCTACACCTTC.

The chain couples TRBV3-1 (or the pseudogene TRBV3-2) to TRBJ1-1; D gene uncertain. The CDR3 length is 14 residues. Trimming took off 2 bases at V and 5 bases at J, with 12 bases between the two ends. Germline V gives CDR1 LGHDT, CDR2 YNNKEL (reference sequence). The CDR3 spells CASSQYGEGTEAFF. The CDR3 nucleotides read TGTGCCAGCAGCCAATATGGGGAGGGTACTGAAGCTTTCTTT.

CDR3: CASRVPDRANQPQHF. DNA of the CDR3: TGTGCCAGTAGAGTCCCCGACAGAGCTAATCAGCCCCAGCATTTT. This chain uses TRBV19 with TRBJ1-5; possibly TRBD1 for D (5 bases). Germline V gene data show CDR1 as LNHDA and CDR2 as SQIVND (reference sequence). V was cut by 6 bases and J by 4 bases, with 16 bases left in between. This CDR3 comprises 15 residues.

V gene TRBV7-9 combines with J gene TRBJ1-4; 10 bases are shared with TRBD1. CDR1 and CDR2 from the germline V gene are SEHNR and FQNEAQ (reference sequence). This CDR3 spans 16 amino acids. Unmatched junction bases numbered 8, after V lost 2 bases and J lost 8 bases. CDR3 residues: CASSLRLGQGLEKLFF. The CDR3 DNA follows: TGTGCCAGCAGCTTACGGCTGGGACAGGGGTTGGAAAAACTGTTTTTT. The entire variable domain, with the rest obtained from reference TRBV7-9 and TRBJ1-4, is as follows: DTGVSQNPRHKITKRGQNVTFRCDPISEHNRLYWYRQTLGQGPEFLTYFQNEAQLEKSRLLSDRFSAERPKGSFSTLEIQRTEQGDSAMYLCASSLRLGQGLEKLFFGSGTQLSVL.

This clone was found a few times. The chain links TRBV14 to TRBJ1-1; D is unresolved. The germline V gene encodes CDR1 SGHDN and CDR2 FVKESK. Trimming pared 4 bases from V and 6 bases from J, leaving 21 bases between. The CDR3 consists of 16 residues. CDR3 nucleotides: TGTGCCAGCAGCCTTGAGTCTCGGCGGACTACTGCTGAAGCTTTCTTT. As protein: CASSLESRRTTAEAFF. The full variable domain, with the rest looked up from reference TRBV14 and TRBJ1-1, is EAGVTQFPSHSVIEKGQTVTLRCDPISGHDNLYWYRRVMGKEIKFLLHFVKESKQDESGMPNNRFLAERTGGTYSTLKVQPAELEDSGVYFCASSLESRRTTAEAFFGQGTRLTVV.

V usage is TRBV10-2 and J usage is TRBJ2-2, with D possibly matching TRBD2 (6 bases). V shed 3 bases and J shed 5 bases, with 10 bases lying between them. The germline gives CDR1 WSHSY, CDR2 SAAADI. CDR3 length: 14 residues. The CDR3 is CASSEVRGTGELFF. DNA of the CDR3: TGCGCCAGCAGTGAAGTTCGGGGGACCGGGGAGCTGTTTTTT.

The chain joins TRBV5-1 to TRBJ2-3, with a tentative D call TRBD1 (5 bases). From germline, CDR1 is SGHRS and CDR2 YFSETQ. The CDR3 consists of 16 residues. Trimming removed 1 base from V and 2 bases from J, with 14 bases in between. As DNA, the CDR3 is TGCGCCAGCAGCTTGCAGGCAGGGCCGTCCACAGATACGCAGTATTTT. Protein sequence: CASSLQAGPSTDTQYF.

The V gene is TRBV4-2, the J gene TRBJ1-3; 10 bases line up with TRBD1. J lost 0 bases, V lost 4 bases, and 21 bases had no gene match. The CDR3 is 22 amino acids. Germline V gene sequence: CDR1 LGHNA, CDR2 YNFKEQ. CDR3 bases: TGTGCCAGCAGCCTTGCCTTCTACCGGGACAGGGGTTACTACACCTCTGGAAACACCATATATTTT. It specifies CASSLAFYRDRGYYTSGNTIYF.